This is a list of T cell receptor beta chains from one sample in a study of beta chain features in type 1 diabetes. Assay: immunoSEQ multiplex PCR; the TCRdb copy retains only in-frame clones and omits some. The data hold 640,000 or so clones, with around an eighth observed a single time. Sequencing input: naive CD4+ T cells from blood. The receptors come from a man between 18 and 29 years old with type 1 diabetes. Both conserved end residues are part of each CDR3. The D gene is left open where the match is weak. Some rows have no size entry. The others give once, few or many, or a class for an expanded clone.

j_call,d_call,clone_size,v_call,cdr3_aa,cdr3_nt
TRBJ1-1,.,.,TRBV13,CASSLGQGGTAFF,TGTGCCAGCAGCTTAGGGCAGGGCGGTACAGCTTTCTTT
TRBJ1-3,.,.,TRBV7-9,CASSLYGNTIYF,TGTGCCAGCAGCCTGTACGGAAACACCATATATTTT
TRBJ2-2,.,few,TRBV15,CATSRDPLPEGELFF,TGTGCCACCAGCAGAGATCCTCTCCCGGAAGGGGAGCTGTTTTTT
TRBJ2-3,TRBD2,few,TRBV4-1,CASRDGLAGADTQYF,TGCGCCAGCAGAGACGGACTAGCGGGGGCAGATACGCAGTATTTT
TRBJ1-2,.,.,TRBV4-1,CASSQEGVGMGFAYGYTF,TGCGCCAGCAGCCAAGAGGGTGTCGGGATGGGTTTTGCCTATGGCTACACCTTC
TRBJ2-5,.,few,TRBV30,CAWKGGRGNGETQYF,TGTGCCTGGAAAGGGGGTAGGGGGAACGGAGAGACCCAGTACTTC
TRBJ2-5,TRBD2,few,TRBV30,CAWKLTGGETQYF,TGTGCCTGGAAATTAACCGGGGGGGAGACCCAGTACTTC
TRBJ1-2,TRBD1,.,TRBV18,CASSEDRDRTYGYTF,TGTGCCAGCTCGGAAGACAGGGATCGAACCTATGGCTACACCTTC
TRBJ1-2,.,few,TRBV5-1,CASSLDSRSSTF,TGCGCCAGCAGCTTGGACAGCCGGTCAAGCACCTTC
TRBJ1-3,.,.,TRBV6-1,CASGGDTIYF,TGTGCCAGCGGAGGGGACACCATATATTTT
TRBJ2-2,TRBD1,.,TRBV6-1,CASSPWDRDTGELFF,TGTGCCAGCAGTCCTTGGGACAGAGATACCGGGGAGCTGTTTTTT
TRBJ1-3,.,.,TRBV5-1,CASSLSGNTIYF,TGCGCCAGCAGCTTGTCTGGAAACACCATATATTTT
TRBJ1-2,TRBD1,few,TRBV28,CASRLNTGVYGYTF,TGTGCCAGCAGACTTAATACAGGGGTCTATGGCTACACCTTC
TRBJ2-5,.,.,TRBV21-1,CATLETRLAGGRETQYF,TGTGCCACCCTGGAGACCCGACTAGCGGGGGGTCGAGAGACCCAGTACTTC